This record concerns one TCR beta chain sequence. This specimen belongs to a study of response to subunit inactivated influenza vaccine. TCRdb passed the RT-PCR reads through MiXCR, listing each CDR3 protein once. Seen here are hundreds of thousands of distinct CDR3 sequences, roughly a fifth observed once, and the top ten hold around 9.6%. Germline V gene sequence: CDR1 DFQATT, CDR2 SNEGSKA (reference sequence). V lost 3 bases, J lost 4 bases, and 12 bases lay in between. The CDR3 loop spans 14 amino acids. Material: PBMCs from blood, obtained about 19 months after vaccination. The source of this sequence is a man between 50 and 70 years old who received an inactivated influenza vaccine. The genes are TRBV20-1 and TRBJ2-2, with D perhaps TRBD1 (5 bases). The CDR3 nucleotides read TGCAGTGCTAGTGACAGCTATTCCACCGGGGAGCTGTTTTTT. Its protein product is CSASDSYSTGELFF.